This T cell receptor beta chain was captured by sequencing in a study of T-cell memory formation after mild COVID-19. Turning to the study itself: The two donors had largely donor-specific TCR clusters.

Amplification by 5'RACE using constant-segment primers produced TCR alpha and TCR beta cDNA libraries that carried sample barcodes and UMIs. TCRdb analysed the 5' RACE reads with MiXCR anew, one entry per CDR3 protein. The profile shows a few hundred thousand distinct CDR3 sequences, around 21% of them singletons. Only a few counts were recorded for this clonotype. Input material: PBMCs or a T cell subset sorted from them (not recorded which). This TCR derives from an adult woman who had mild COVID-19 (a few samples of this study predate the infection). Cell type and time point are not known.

CDR3 nucleotide sequence: TGTGCCAGCAGCCAAGATGGTAACTACAATGAGCAGTTCTTC. Translation gives CASSQDGNYNEQFF. The V call is TRBV14, the J call TRBJ2-1, with D hard to call. Germline V gene sequence: CDR1 SGHDN, CDR2 FVKESK. The V and J ends lost 0 bases and 3 bases respectively, with 6 bases between them. The CDR3 is 14 amino acids. Together with reference TRBV14 and TRBJ2-1, the CDR3 gives the full variable domain: EAGVTQFPSHSVIEKGQTVTLRCDPISGHDNLYWYRRVMGKEIKFLLHFVKESKQDESGMPNNRFLAERTGGTYSTLKVQPAELEDSGVYFCASSQDGNYNEQFFGPGTRLTVL.